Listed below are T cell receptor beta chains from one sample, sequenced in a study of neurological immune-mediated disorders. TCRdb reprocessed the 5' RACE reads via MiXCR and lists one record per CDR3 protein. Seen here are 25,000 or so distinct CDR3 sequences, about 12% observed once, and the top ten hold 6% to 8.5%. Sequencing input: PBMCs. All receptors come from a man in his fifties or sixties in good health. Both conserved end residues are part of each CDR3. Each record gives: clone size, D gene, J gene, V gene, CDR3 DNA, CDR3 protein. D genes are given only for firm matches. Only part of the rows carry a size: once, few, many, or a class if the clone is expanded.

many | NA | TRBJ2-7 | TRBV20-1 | TGCAGTGCTCTCGCCTTGAGCTCCTACGAGCAGTACTTC | CSALALSSYEQYF
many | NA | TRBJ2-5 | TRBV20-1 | TGCAGTGCTAGTGAATATTTGGGACCTCCTAGGGAGACCCAGTACTTC | CSASEYLGPPRETQYF
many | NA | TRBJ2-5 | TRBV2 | TGTGCCAGCAGTGAGGTAGCGGCGATGGGTGAGACCCAGTACTTC | CASSEVAAMGETQYF
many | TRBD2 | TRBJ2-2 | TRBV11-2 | TGTGCCAGCAGCTTATTCCCTAGCGGGGGGCCTGCGAACACCGGGGAGCTGTTTTTT | CASSLFPSGGPANTGELFF
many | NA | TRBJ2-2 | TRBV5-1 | TGCGCCAGCAGCTTGGACAGTTGGAACACCGGGGAGCTGTTTTTT | CASSLDSWNTGELFF
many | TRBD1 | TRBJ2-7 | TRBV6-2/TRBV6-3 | TGTGCCAGCGACCCCGGGACAGCAGACAGACCCTACGAGCAGTACTTC | CASDPGTADRPYEQYF
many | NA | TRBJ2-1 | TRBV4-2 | TGTGCCAGCAGCCAATACTCGACACCCTACAATGAGCAGTTCTTC | CASSQYSTPYNEQFF
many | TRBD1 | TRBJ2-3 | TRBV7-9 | TGTGCCAGCACCCCCGGCGAGACAGGGAGTAATAACCTGGACGATACGCAGTATTTT | CASTPGETGSNNLDDTQYF
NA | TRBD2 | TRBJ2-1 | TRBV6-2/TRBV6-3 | TGTGCCAGCAGCTTCCCGCACAGACTAGCGGGAGCTGATCGCCTCTTC | CASSFPHRLAGADRLF
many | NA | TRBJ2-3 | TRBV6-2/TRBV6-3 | TGTGCCAGCAGGGACCAACCCACAGATACGCAGTATTTT | CASRDQPTDTQYF
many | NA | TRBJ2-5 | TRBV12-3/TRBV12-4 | TGTGCCAGCAGTTTAATTGGGGCGGTAGAGACCCAGTACTTC | CASSLIGAVETQYF
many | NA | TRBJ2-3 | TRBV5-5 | TGTGCCAGCAGCCTGGGACCTTCACCCGATACGCAGTATTTT | CASSLGPSPDTQYF
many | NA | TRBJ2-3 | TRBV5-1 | TGCGCCAGCAGCTTGGACAGGGCGCTGGATACGCAGTATTTT | CASSLDRALDTQYF
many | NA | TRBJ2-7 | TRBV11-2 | TGTGCCAGCAGCCGGACGTCGTACGAGCAGTACTTC | CASSRTSYEQYF
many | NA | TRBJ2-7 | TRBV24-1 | TGTGCCACCAGTGTCGGCGGAGAAGGGGTCGAGCAGTACTTC | CATSVGGEGVEQYF
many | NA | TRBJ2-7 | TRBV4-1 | TGCGCCAGCAGCATAGCGCTGTACCCCTACGAGCAGTACTTC | CASSIALYPYEQYF
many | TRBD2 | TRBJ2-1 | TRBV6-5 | TGTGCCAGCAGAGAGCCTAGCGGGGGGGTTAAAAGCTCCTACAATGAGCAGTTCTTC | CASREPSGGVKSSYNEQFF
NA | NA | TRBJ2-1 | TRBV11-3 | NA | CASSFYICSAGRQNINNEQFF
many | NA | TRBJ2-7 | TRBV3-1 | TGTGCCAGCAGCCCACTCAATGGGGCATACGAGCAGTACTTC | CASSPLNGAYEQYF
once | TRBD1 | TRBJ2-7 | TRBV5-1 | TGCGCCAGCAGCTTGGACAGGGGGCAAAATGAGCAGTACTTC | CASSLDRGQNEQYF
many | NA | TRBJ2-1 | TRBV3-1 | TGTGCCAGCAGCCAATTACGGTCCTACAATGAGCAGTTCTTC | CASSQLRSYNEQFF